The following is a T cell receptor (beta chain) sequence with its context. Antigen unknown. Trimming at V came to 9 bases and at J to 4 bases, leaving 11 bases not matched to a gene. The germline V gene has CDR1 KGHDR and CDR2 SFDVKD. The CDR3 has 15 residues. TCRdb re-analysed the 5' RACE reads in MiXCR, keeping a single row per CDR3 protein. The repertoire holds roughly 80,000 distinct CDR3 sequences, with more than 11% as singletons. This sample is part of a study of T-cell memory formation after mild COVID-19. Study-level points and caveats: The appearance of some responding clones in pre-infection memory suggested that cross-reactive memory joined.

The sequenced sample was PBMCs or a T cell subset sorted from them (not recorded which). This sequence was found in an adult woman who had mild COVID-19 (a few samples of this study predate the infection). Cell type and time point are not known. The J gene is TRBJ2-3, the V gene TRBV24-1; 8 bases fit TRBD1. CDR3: CATGYRTGSSDTQYF. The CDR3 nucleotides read TGTGCCACCGGCTATAGGACAGGGTCCTCAGATACGCAGTATTTT.